The T cell receptor (beta chain) under discussion was sequenced for a study of T-cell memory formation after mild COVID-19. Constant-segment primers were used for 5'RACE, and the resulting TCR alpha and TCR beta cDNA libraries carried sample barcodes and UMIs. TCRdb processed the 5' RACE reads anew with MiXCR; each CDR3 protein has one entry. Among 150,000 to 200,000 distinct CDR3 sequences listed, 9.5% to 13% were seen once. V trimming: 3 bases; J trimming: 5 bases; junction bases outside the gene matches: 11. The CDR3 extends over 16 amino acids. The germline CDR1 and CDR2 sequences are SGHVS and FQNEAQ. This clonotype was found a few times.

The receptor comes from a young man who had mild COVID-19 (a few samples of this study predate the infection). Cell type and time point are not known. Material: PBMCs or a T cell subset sorted from them (not recorded which). The rearrangement joins TRBV7-8 to TRBJ2-3, with 7 bases fitting TRBD2. DNA for the CDR3: TGTGCCAGCAGCTTCCAATTGGGGGAGGGCGAAGATACGCAGTATTTT. This encodes CASSFQLGEGEDTQYF. Together with reference TRBV7-8 and TRBJ2-3, the CDR3 gives the full variable domain: GAGVSQSPRYKVAKRGQDVALRCDPISGHVSLFWYQQALGQGPEFLTYFQNEAQLDKSGLPSDRFFAERPEGSVSTLKIQRTQQEDSAVYLCASSFQLGEGEDTQYFGPGTRLTVL.